Only one count was recorded for the clone carrying this TCR beta chain. The sample belongs to a study of blood T cell dynamics during melanoma immunotherapy. Assay: immunoSEQ multiplex PCR; the TCRdb copy retains only in-frame clones and omits some. The sample has tens of thousands of clones, approximately 90% seen once. Time point specified: pre-treatment baseline. The clonotype was recovered from a human donor with melanoma. This specimen was blood, taken from a patient treated with checkpoint blockade.

The chain's CDR3 is CASSPTGTRSTTVNEKLFF. For the CDR3, the DNA is TGTGCCAGCTCACCAACCGGGACACGGTCCACCACTGTTAATGAAAAACTGTTTTTT. This rearrangement joins TRBV18 to TRBJ1-4; TRBD1 is a possible D gene (6 bases). V lost 2 bases to trimming and J lost 4 bases, with 23 bases between them. This CDR3 comprises 19 residues. Germline CDR1 reads KGHSH; CDR2 reads LQKENI.